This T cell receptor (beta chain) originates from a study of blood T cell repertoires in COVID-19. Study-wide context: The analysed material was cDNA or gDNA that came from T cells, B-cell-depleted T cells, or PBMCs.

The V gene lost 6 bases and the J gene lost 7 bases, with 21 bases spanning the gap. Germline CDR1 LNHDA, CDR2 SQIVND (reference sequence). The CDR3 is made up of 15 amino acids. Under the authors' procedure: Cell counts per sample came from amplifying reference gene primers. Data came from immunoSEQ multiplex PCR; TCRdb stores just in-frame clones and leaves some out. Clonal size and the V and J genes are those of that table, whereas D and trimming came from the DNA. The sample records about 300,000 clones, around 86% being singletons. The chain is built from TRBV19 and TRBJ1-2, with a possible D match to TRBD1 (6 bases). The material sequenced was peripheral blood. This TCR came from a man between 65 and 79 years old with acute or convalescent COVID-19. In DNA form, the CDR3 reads TGTGCCAGTAGCCCCGTTTCAAACAGGGTCTCTGGCTACACCTTC. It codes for CASSPVSNRVSGYTF.